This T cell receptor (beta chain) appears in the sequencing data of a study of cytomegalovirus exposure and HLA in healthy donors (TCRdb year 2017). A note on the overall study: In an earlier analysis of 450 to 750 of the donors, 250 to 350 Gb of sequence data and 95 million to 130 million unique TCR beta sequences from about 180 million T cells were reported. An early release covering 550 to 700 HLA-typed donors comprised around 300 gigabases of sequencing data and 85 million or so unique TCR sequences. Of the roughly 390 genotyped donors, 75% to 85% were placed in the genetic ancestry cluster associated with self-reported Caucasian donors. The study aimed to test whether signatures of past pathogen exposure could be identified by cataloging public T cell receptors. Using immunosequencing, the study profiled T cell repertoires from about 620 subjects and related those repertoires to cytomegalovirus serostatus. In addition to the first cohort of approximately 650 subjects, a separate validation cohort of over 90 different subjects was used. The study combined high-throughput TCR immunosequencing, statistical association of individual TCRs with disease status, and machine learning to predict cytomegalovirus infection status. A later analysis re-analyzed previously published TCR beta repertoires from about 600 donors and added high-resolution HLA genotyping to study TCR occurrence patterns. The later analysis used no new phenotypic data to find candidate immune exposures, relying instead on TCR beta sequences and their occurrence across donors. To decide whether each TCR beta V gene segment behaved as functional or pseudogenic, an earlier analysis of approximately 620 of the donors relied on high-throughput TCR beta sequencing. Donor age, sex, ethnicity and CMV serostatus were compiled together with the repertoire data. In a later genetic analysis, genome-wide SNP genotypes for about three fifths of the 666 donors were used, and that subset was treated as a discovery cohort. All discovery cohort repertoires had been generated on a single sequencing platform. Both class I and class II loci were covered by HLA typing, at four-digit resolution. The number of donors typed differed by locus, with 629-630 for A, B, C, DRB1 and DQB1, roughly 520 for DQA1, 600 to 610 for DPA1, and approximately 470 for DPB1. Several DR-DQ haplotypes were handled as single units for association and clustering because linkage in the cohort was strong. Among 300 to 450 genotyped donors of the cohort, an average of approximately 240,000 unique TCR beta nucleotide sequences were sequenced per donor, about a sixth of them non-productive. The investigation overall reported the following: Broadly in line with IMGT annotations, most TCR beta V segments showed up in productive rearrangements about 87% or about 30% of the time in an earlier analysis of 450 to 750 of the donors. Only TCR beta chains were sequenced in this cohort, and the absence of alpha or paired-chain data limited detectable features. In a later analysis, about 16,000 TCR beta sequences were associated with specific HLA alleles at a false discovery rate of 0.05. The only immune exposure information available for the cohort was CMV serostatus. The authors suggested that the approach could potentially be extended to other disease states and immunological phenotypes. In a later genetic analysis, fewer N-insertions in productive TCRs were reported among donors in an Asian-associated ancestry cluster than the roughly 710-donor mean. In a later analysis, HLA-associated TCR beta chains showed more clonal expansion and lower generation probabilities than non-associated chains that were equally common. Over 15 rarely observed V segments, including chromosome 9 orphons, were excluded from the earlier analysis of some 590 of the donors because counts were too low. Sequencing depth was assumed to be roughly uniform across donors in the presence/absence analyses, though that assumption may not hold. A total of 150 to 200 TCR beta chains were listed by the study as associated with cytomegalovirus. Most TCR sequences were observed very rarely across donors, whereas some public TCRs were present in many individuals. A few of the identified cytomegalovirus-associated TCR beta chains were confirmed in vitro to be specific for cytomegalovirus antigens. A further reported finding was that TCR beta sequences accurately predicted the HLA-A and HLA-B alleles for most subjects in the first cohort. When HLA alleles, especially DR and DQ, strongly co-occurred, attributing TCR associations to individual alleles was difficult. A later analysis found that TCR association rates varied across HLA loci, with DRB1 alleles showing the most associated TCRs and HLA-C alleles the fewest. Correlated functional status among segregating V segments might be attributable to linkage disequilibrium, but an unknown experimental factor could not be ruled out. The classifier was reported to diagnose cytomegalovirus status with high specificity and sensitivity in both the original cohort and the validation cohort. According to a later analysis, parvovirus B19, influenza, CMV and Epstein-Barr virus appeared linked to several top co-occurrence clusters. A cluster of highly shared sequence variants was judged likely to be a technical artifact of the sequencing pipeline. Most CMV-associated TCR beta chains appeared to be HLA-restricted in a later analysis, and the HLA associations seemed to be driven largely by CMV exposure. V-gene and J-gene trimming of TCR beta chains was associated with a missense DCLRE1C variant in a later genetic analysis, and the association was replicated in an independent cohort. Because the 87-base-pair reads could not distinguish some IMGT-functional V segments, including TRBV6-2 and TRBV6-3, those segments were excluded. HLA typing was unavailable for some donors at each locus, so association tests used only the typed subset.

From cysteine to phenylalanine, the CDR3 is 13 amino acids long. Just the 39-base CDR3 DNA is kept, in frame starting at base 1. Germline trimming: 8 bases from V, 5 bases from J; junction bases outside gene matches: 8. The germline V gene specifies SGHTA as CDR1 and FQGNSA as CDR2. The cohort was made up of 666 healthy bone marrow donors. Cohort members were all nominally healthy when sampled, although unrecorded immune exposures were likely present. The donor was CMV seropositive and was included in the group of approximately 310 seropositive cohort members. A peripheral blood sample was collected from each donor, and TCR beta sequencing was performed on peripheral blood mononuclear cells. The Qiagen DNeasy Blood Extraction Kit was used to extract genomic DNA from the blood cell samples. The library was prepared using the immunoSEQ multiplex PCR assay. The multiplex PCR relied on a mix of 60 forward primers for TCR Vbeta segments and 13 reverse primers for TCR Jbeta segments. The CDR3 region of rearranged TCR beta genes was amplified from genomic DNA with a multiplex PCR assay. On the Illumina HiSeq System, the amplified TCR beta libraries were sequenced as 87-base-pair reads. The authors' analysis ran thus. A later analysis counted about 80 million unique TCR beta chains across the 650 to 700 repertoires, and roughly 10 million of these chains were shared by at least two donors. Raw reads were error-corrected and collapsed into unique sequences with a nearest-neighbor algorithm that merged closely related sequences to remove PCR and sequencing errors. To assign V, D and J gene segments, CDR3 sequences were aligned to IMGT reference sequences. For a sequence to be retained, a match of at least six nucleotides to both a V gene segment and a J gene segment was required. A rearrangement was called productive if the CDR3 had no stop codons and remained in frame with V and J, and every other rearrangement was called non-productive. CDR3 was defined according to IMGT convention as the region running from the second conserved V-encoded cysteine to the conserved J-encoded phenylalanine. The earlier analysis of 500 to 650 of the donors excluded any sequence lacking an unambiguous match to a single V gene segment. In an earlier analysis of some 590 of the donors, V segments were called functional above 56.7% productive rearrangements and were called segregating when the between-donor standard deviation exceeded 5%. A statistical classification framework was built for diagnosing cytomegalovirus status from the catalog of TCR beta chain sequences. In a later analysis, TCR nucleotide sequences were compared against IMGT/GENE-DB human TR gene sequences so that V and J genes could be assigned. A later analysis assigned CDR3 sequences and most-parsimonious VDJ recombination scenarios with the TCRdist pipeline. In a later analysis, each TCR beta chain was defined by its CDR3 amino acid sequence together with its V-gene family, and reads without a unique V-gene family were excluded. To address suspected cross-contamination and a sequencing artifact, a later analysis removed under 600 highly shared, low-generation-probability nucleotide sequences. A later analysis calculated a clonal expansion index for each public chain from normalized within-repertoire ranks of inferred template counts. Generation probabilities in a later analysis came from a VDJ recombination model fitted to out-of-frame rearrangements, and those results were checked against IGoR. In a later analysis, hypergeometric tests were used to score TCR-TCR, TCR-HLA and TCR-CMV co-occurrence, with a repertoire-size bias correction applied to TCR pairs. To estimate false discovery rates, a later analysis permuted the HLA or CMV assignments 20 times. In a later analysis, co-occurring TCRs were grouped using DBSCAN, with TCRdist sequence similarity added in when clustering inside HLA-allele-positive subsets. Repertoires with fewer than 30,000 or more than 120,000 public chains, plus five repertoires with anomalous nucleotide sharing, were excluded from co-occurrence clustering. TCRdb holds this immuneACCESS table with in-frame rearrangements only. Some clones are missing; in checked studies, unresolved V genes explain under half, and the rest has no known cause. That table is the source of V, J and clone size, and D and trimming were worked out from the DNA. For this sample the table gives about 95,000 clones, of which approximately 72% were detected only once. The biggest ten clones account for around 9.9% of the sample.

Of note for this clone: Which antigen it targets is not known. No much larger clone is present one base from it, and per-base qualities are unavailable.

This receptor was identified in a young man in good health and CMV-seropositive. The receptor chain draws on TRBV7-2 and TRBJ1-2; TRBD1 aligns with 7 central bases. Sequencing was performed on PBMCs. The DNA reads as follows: TGTGCCAGCGGACAGGTATCGGCATATGGCTACACCTTC. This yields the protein CASGQVSAYGYTF.